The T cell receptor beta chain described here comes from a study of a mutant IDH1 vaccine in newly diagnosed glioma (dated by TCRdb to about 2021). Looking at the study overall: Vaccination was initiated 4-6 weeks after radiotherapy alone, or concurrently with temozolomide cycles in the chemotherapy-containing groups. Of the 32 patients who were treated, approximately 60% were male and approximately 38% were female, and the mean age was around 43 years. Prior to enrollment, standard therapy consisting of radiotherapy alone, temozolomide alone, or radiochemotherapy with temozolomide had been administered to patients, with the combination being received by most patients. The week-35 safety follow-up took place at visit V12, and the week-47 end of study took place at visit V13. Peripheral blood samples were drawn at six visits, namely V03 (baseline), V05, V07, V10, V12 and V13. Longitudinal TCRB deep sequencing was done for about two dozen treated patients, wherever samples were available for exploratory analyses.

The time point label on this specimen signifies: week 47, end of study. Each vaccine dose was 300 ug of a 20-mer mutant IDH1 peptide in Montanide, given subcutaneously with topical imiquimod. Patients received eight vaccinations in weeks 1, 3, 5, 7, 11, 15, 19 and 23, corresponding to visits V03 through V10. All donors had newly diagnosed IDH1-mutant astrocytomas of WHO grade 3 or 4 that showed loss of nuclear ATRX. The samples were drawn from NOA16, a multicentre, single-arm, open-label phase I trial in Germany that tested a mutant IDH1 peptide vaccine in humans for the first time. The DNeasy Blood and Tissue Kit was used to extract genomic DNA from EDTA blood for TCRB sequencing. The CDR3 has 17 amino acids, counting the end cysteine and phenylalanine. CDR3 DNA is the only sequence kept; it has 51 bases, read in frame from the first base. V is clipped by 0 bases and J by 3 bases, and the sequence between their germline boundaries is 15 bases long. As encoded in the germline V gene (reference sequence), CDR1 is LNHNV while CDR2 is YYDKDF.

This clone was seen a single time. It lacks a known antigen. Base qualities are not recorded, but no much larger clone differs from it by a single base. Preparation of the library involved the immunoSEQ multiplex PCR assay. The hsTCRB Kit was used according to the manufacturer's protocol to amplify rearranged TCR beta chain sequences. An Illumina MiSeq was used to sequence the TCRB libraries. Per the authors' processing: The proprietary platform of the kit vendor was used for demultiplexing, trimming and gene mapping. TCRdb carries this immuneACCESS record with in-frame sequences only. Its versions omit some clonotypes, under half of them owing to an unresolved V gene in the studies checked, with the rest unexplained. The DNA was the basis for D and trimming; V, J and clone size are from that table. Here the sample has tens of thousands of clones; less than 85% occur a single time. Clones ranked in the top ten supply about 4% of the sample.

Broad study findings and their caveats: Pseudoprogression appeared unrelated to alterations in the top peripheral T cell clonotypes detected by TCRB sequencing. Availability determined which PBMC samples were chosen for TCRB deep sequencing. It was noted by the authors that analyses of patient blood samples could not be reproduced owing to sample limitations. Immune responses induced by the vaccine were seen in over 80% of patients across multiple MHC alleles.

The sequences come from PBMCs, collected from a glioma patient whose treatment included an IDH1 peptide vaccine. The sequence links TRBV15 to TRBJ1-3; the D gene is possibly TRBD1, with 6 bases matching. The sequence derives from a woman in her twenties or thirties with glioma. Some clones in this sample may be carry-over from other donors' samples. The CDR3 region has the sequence CATSREEKTGSGNTIYF. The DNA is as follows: TGTGCCACCAGCAGAGAAGAGAAAACAGGGAGTGGAAACACCATATATTTT.